The sequence of this T cell receptor beta chain was determined in a study of early T cells in non-severe SARS-CoV-2 infection. Study details: Unpaired chains resulted from sequencing bulk RNA of unsorted whole blood. Study-wide results and limits: Comparison of clonotypes with VDJdb favored anti-spike CD8 responses while missing private and CD4 specificities.

V was pared by 2 bases and J by 4 bases, with 12 bases between. Germline-derived CDR1 and CDR2 are DFQATT and SNEGSKA (reference sequence). The CDR3 spans 15 residues. Individually, cDNA molecules had unique molecular identifiers attached to them. TCRdb reanalysed the 5' RACE reads using MiXCR and keeps one entry per CDR3 protein. The sample contains around 29,000 distinct CDR3 sequences, over 4.5% of which appear only once. This clonotype was counted ten times or more. The target antigen is unknown. The chain links TRBV20-1 to TRBJ1-6; the D gene is possibly TRBD1 (6 bases). Material for sequencing was whole blood. This sequence originates from an adult who was a healthcare worker with PCR-confirmed SARS-CoV-2 infection or an uninfected control (not recorded which). CDR3 bases: TGCAGTGCTAGATCGCAGGGGACATATAATTCACCCCTCCACTTT. This encodes CSARSQGTYNSPLHF.